Shown below are 2 T cell receptor beta chains from a single sample sequenced in a study of PD-1 blockade in classical Hodgkin lymphoma. There was relapse after autologous stem cell transplantation in every patient, and there was variation in brentuximab vedotin exposure. Here immunoSEQ multiplex PCR was the method, and the copy in TCRdb shows in-frame clones only, minus some. The sample comprises tens of thousands of clones, around 90% of which are singletons, and around 20% rests with the top ten. This specimen consisted of peripheral blood mononuclear cells (PBMCs), obtained at baseline. The source of these receptors is a human donor with classical Hodgkin lymphoma.

This clone was picked up a small number of times. The rearrangement joins TRBV21-1 to TRBJ1-2; TRBD1, as called in the table, went unchecked against the DNA. TRBV21-1 is classified as a pseudogene. This CDR3 has 15 amino acids. CDR3 in DNA: TGTGCCAGCAGCCGGCGGGACAGGGGTAGTCATGGCTACACCTTC. This encodes CASSRRDRGSHGYTF.

The V and J genes are TRBV7-2 and TRBJ2-3; TRBD2 agrees at 8 bases. V lost 5 bases and J lost 3; bases outside the gene matches: 10. CDR3 size: 16 residues. The germline V gene encodes CDR1 SGHTA and CDR2 FQGNSA. CDR3 sequence: CASSQRREGLTDTQYF. CDR3 nucleotide sequence: TGTGCCAGCAGCCAAAGACGGGAGGGCCTGACAGATACGCAGTATTTT.